The 9 T cell receptor beta chains reported below all come from one sample, sequenced in a study of CD8 T cells in Susac syndrome. The RNA input was roughly 0.45 to 1 ug, and it was reverse transcribed with random hexamers. TCRdb fed the immunoSEQ multiplex PCR reads into MiXCR, producing one record per CDR3 protein. Of about 210,000 distinct CDR3 sequences detected, 95% appear once; the ten largest clones hold 0.08% to 0.095%. Material: CD4+ T cells from PBMCs. These receptors were collected from a human donor with multiple sclerosis.

The chain carries TRBV20-1 and TRBJ2-5; TRBD1 or TRBD2 may be the D gene (5 bases each). Germline CDR1 is DFQATT and CDR2 is SNEGSKA (reference sequence). The CDR3 is 13 amino acids. The V end was cut by 3 bases, the J end by 7 bases, with 15 bases between. The CDR3: CSASRDPSATQYF. For the CDR3, the DNA is TGCAGTGCTAGCCGGGACCCAAGTGCGACCCAGTACTTC.

The chain couples TRBV2 to TRBJ2-2, with D possibly being TRBD2 (5 bases). Germline assignment: CDR1 SNHLY and CDR2 FYNNEI. The CDR3 spans 17 residues. V was clipped by 3 bases and J by 0 bases, with 14 bases between them. The CDR3 region is CASSDSGTTTNTGELFF. The CDR3 DNA reads TGTGCCAGCAGTGACAGCGGAACCACCACGAACACCGGGGAGCTGTTTTTT.

J is TRBJ2-3 and V is TRBV29-1, with D unclear. Trimming stripped 4 bases from V and 2 bases from J, with 4 bases between. CDR3 length: 11 amino acids. CDR1 is SQVTM and CDR2 is ANQGSEA in the germline V gene. CDR3 sequence (DNA): TGCAGCGTTGGGCCCACAGATACGCAGTATTTT. It is translated as CSVGPTDTQYF.

The gene calls are TRBV27 and TRBJ1-5, with 7 bases aligning to TRBD1. V trimming: 7 bases; J trimming: 5 bases; junction bases outside the gene matches: 8. This CDR3 region has 14 residues. Germline V gene lookup returns CDR1 MNHEY and CDR2 SMNVEV (reference sequence). As DNA, the CDR3 is TGTGCCAGCAAGGGGACAGCCTCCTATCAGCCCCAGCATTTT. Translated, it gives CASKGTASYQPQHF.

This chain connects TRBV11-2 to TRBJ1-1; tentatively, D is TRBD1 (5 bases). This CDR3 has 13 residues. V gave up 1 base and J gave up 3 bases, with 6 bases separating them. Germline assignment: CDR1 SGHAT and CDR2 FQNNGV. This chain's CDR3 is CASSLVGDTEAFF. In nucleotides, the CDR3 is TGTGCCAGCAGCTTAGTAGGGGACACTGAAGCTTTCTTT.

The genes are TRBV9 and TRBJ2-1; TRBD2 aligns across 9 bases. Germline loops: CDR1 SGDLS, CDR2 YYNGEE. This CDR3 has 15 amino acids. The V segment lost 0 bases and the J segment 4 bases; nucleotides outside the gene matches: 2. CDR3: CASSVDSGGYNEQFF. The CDR3 DNA reads TGTGCCAGCAGCGTAGACAGCGGGGGGTACAATGAGCAGTTCTTC.

V and J are TRBV9 and TRBJ2-1; no definite D call. With 0 bases removed from V and 9 bases from J, the gap between germline ends came to 13 bases. The CDR3 is made up of 14 amino acids. Germline CDR1 SGDLS, CDR2 YYNGEE. CDR3 in amino acids: CASSVAGSSGEQFF. The CDR3 DNA reads as TGTGCCAGCAGCGTAGCTGGTAGCTCCGGTGAGCAGTTCTTC.

This chain joins TRBV5-1 and TRBJ2-7; D is possibly TRBD1 (6 bases). Germline V lookup: CDR1 SGHRS, CDR2 YFSETQ. The CDR3 length is 15 residues. Trimming took 0 bases from V and 5 from J, leaving 15 bases between them. The CDR3 bases are TGCGCCAGCAGCTTGGCATCAGGACAGCTCCACGAGCAGTACTTC. Amino acid sequence: CASSLASGQLHEQYF.

The chain employs TRBV5-4 and TRBJ2-1; 10 bases match TRBD2. CDR1 is SGHNT and CDR2 is YYREEE in the germline V gene (reference sequence). There are 16 residues in the CDR3. J gave up 2 bases and V 9 bases, and 11 bases lay outside the gene matches. CDR3 protein: CATVPTSGTTYNEQFF. The CDR3 DNA reads as TGTGCCACGGTCCCAACTAGCGGGACAACCTACAATGAGCAGTTCTTC.